The 16 T cell receptor beta chains presented below share a single source sample, sequenced in a study of T cell responses to AZD1222 COVID-19 vaccine. Using immunoSEQ multiplex PCR, the repertoire was profiled, and TCRdb retains in-frame clones only, with some absent. Of around 94,000 clones listed, 70% to 90% are singletons. Here the sequenced sample was peripheral blood, taken on day 0 of AZD1222 vaccination. These TCRs come from an adult in good health.

The chain carries TRBV29-1 and TRBJ2-1; 10 bases map to TRBD1. Per the germline V gene, CDR1 is SQVTM and CDR2 is ANQGSEA. With V trimmed by 5 bases and J by 6 bases, 4 bases remained unmatched. CDR3 length: 13 amino acids. The CDR3 spells CSVTDRGINEQFF. CDR3 coding DNA: TGCAGCGTTACGGACAGGGGGATCAATGAGCAGTTCTTC.

The genes are TRBV10-3 and TRBJ1-1; no reliable D call. Germline CDR1 is ENHRY and CDR2 is SYGVKD. The ends were cut back, 5 bases at V and 8 bases at J, with 9 bases in the middle. The CDR3 consists of 11 residues. CDR3 sequence reads: CAISSTGEAFF. In DNA, the CDR3 is TGTGCCATCAGTTCGACGGGAGAAGCTTTCTTT.

The chain joins TRBV28 to TRBJ1-5; a weak D match, TRBD1 (5 bases). The CDR3 extends over 14 amino acids. Trimming shortened V by 8 bases and J by 0 bases, and 11 bases separated the two germline ends. Per the germline V gene, CDR1 is MDHEN and CDR2 is SYDVKM. CDR3 loop: CASRMGLSNQPQHF. Here the CDR3 DNA reads TGTGCCAGCCGGATGGGGCTTAGCAATCAGCCCCAGCATTTT.

The V call is TRBV30, the J call TRBJ1-5; 7 bases map to TRBD1. V lost 1 base and J lost 7; bases outside the gene matches: 7. The CDR3 has 14 residues. CDR1 is GTSNPN, CDR2 SVGIG, per germline (reference sequence). This chain's CDR3 is CAWSAGQVVQPQHF. The CDR3, as DNA: TGTGCCTGGAGTGCCGGACAGGTGGTGCAGCCCCAGCATTTT.

The gene calls are TRBV19 and TRBJ2-5, with 9 bases lining up with TRBD2. Trimming cost V 5 bases and J 2 bases; bases outside gene matches: 6. Germline CDR1 and CDR2: LNHDA and SQIVND (reference sequence). The CDR3 runs to 15 residues. The CDR3 loop reads CASSAETSGQETQYF. The CDR3 DNA reads TGTGCCAGTAGTGCTGAAACTAGCGGGCAAGAGACCCAGTACTTC.

The chain's CDR3 is CASSLTGGTGTQYF. The CDR3 coding sequence is TGTGCCAGCAGTCTCACAGGGGGCACCGGGACCCAGTACTTC. This chain links TRBV6-2 or TRBV6-3 with TRBJ2-5; 9 bases align to TRBD1. This CDR3 has 14 residues. Germline V gene data show CDR1 as MNHEY and CDR2 as SVGEGT. The V gene end was trimmed by 5 bases and the J gene end by 7 bases; junction bases not matched to a gene: 8.

The V call is TRBV25-1, the J call TRBJ1-3; 9 bases match TRBD1. The V gene's germline CDR1 is MGHDK and CDR2 SYGVNS. The CDR3 consists of 16 residues. Germline trimming cut 6 bases from V and 10 bases from J; bases unmatched to any gene: 16. In nucleotides, the CDR3 is TGTGCCAGCAGGGAGTCAGGACAGGGGATGAGTAATACCATATATTTT. As protein: CASRESGQGMSNTIYF.

The chain uses TRBV19 and TRBJ2-3, with a possible D match to TRBD1 (6 bases). The V end lost 5 bases, the J end lost 0 bases, and 24 bases lay between the germline ends. The CDR3 is 19 amino acids. Germline CDR1 is LNHDA and CDR2 is SQIVND (reference sequence). In DNA, the CDR3 is TGTGCCAGTAGTCCTGACCATACACAGGGTTTCGCTAGCACAGATACGCAGTATTTT. Translation: CASSPDHTQGFASTDTQYF.

V usage is TRBV7-2 and J usage is TRBJ1-5, with D tentatively TRBD1 (6 bases). Germline assignment: CDR1 SGHTA and CDR2 FQGNSA. The V end was cut by 3 bases, the J end by 0 bases, with 9 bases between. This CDR3 is built from 15 residues. Written as DNA, the CDR3 is TGTGCCAGCAGCTTGACAGGAAATAGCAATCAGCCCCAGCATTTT. It specifies CASSLTGNSNQPQHF.

This clone was counted between two and nine times. This rearrangement joins TRBV19 to TRBJ1-2, with D tentatively TRBD1 (6 bases). This CDR3 spans 13 amino acids. V shed 4 bases and J shed 1 base, with 7 bases lying between them. The V gene's germline CDR1 is LNHDA and CDR2 SQIVND (reference sequence). Here the CDR3 DNA reads TGTGCCAGTAGTAAACAGGGTAACTATGGCTACACCTTC. This encodes CASSKQGNYGYTF.

This clone was detected only a few times. The sample holds other DNA sequences that translate to the same CDR3. The CDR3 loop is CASSLAGSGGYTF. CDR3 in DNA: TGTGCCAGCAGCTTAGCAGGGTCCGGTGGCTACACCTTC. The chain has TRBV7-2 and TRBJ1-2, with no clear D. Germline V gene lookup returns CDR1 SGHTA and CDR2 FQGNSA. The CDR3 contains 13 residues. Trimming left V 0 bases short and J 7 bases short, with 9 bases between.

V and J are TRBV19 and TRBJ1-1; D gene unclear. CDR3 length: 13 amino acids. Germline V gives CDR1 LNHDA, CDR2 SQIVND (reference sequence). Trimming took off 7 bases at V and 1 base at J, with 10 bases between the two ends. DNA of the CDR3: TGTGCCAGTATGGGGAGGAAGAACACTGAAGCTTTCTTT. It translates to CASMGRKNTEAFF.

The chain combines TRBV4-1 with TRBJ1-5; 7 bases match TRBD1. The CDR3 is made up of 17 amino acids. V trimming: 0 bases; J trimming: 2 bases; junction bases outside the gene matches: 7. The germline V gene encodes CDR1 MGHRA and CDR2 YSYEKL. The CDR3 protein is CASSQEVTGVGNQPQHF. In nucleotides, the CDR3 is TGCGCCAGCAGCCAAGAGGTCACAGGGGTGGGCAATCAGCCCCAGCATTTT.

This sequence joins TRBV19 and TRBJ1-2; 7 bases fit TRBD1. Germline CDR1 reads LNHDA; CDR2 reads SQIVND (reference sequence). This CDR3 has 12 amino acids. J was trimmed by 8 bases and V by 7 bases; bases with no gene match: 7. The CDR3 sequence: CASMKGAGGYTF. DNA for the CDR3: TGTGCCAGTATGAAGGGGGCAGGAGGCTACACCTTC.

The genes are TRBV7-9 and TRBJ1-6; 11 nucleotides align to TRBD1. Germline V lookup: CDR1 SEHNR, CDR2 FQNEAQ (reference sequence). This CDR3 contains 18 residues. The J segment lost 0 bases and the V segment lost 4 bases, leaving 5 bases of the junction unmatched. As DNA, the CDR3 is TGTGCCAGCAGCTCCGGGACAGGGGGAAGCTCCTATAATTCACCCCTCCACTTT. Amino acids: CASSSGTGGSSYNSPLHF.

The J gene is TRBJ2-5, the V gene TRBV9; 7 nucleotides agree with TRBD2. Germline V gene data show CDR1 as SGDLS and CDR2 as YYNGEE. The CDR3 contains 14 residues. V shed 2 bases and J 3 bases; nucleotides not matched to a gene: 4. The CDR3 loop is CASSVGSGKETQYF. For the CDR3, the DNA is TGTGCCAGCAGCGTTGGCAGCGGGAAAGAGACCCAGTACTTC. Drawing the rest from reference TRBV9 and TRBJ2-5, the complete variable domain is DSGVTQTPKHLITATGQRVTLRCSPRSGDLSVYWYQQSLDQGLQFLIQYYNGEERAKGNILERFSAQQFPDLHSELNLSSLELGDSALYFCASSVGSGKETQYFGPGTRLLVL.